What follows are 15 T cell receptor beta chains derived from one specimen sequenced in a study of Ad26.COV2.S vaccination and SARS-CoV-2 variants. Measured with immunoSEQ multiplex PCR; TCRdb has only the in-frame clones, and not every one. The sample carries about 350,000 clones, under 95% recorded once. This material consisted of peripheral blood, taken after recovery from COVID-19. These receptors originate from a human donor who had recovered from COVID-19.

This clone was recorded a few times. The chain links TRBV7-6 to TRBJ2-7, with D possibly being TRBD1 or TRBD2 (5 bases each). The CDR3 extends over 12 amino acids. Germline V CDR1 and CDR2: SGHVS, FNYEAQ. The ends were cut back, 5 bases at V and 6 bases at J, with 11 bases in the middle. As DNA, the CDR3 is TGTGCCAGCAGCCCAACAGGAGGCGAGCAGTACTTC. Amino acids: CASSPTGGEQYF. Variable domain in full (rest from reference TRBV7-6 and TRBJ2-7): GAGVSQSPRYKVTKRGQDVALRCDPISGHVSLYWYRQALGQGPEFLTYFNYEAQQDKSGLPNDRFSAERPEGSISTLTIQRTEQRDSAMYRCASSPTGGEQYFGPGTRLTVT.

The rearrangement joins TRBV14 to TRBJ1-1; D is unresolved. The CDR3 length is 14 residues. Germline V lookup: CDR1 SGHDN, CDR2 FVKESK. The ends were cut back, 1 base at V and 0 bases at J, with 6 bases in the middle. This chain's CDR3 is CASSQGLMNTEAFF. The CDR3 DNA follows: TGTGCCAGCAGCCAAGGGCTAATGAACACTGAAGCTTTCTTT. Full variable domain (missing parts from reference TRBV14 and TRBJ1-1): EAGVTQFPSHSVIEKGQTVTLRCDPISGHDNLYWYRRVMGKEIKFLLHFVKESKQDESGMPNNRFLAERTGGTYSTLKVQPAELEDSGVYFCASSQGLMNTEAFFGQGTRLTVV.

This clone was counted once. The gene calls are TRBV2 and TRBJ2-1; D is unclear. Germline V gene data show CDR1 as SNHLY and CDR2 as FYNNEI. The CDR3 totals 11 residues. V lost 6 bases, J lost 7 bases, and 7 bases lay in between. The CDR3 nucleotides are TGTGCCAGCAGCGGATTTAATGAGCAGTTCTTC. It yields the protein CASSGFNEQFF.

Of note for this clone: Other DNA sequences within the sample encode an identical CDR3. The genes are TRBV11-2 and TRBJ2-5, with D unresolved. Trimming left V 4 bases short and J 1 base short, with 4 bases between. Germline values: CDR1 SGHAT, CDR2 FQNNGV. CDR3 size: 12 residues. CDR3 in DNA: TGTGCCAGCAGCTCCAGCCAAGAGACCCAGTACTTC. Its translation: CASSSSQETQYF.

This clone was observed once. This rearrangement joins TRBV2 to TRBJ1-2; TRBD1 matches at 9 bases. Germline CDR1 SNHLY, CDR2 FYNNEI. Trimming cost V 6 bases and J 5 bases; bases outside gene matches: 19. The CDR3 has 18 amino acids. The CDR3 spells CASSLQQNTGTGLYGYTF. In DNA, the CDR3 is TGTGCCAGCAGCCTCCAACAAAACACCGGGACAGGGTTATATGGCTACACCTTC.

The chain employs TRBV5-6 and TRBJ1-2; 7 bases fit TRBD1. CDR1 is SGHDT and CDR2 is YYEEEE in the germline V gene. The trim removed 0 bases at V and 4 bases at J, leaving 9 bases unmatched. The CDR3 sequence is 16 residues long. The CDR3 here is CASSLDRGTVLYGYTF. The DNA for the CDR3 is TGTGCCAGCAGCTTGGACAGGGGTACGGTTCTCTATGGCTACACCTTC.

The chain uses TRBV5-4 and TRBJ1-1, with D possibly being TRBD1 (6 bases). The CDR3 has 15 amino acids. Per germline, CDR1 SGHNT and CDR2 YYREEE (reference sequence). V lost 0 bases and J lost 3, with 12 bases in between. CDR3 in amino acids: CASSLAGGMDTEAFF. The CDR3 region has the DNA TGTGCCAGCAGCTTGGCGGGGGGCATGGACACTGAAGCTTTCTTT.

In regard to this clone: At one end, the junction sequence differs from germline, possibly due to a read error. This chain joins TRBV19 and TRBJ2-7; the D is unclear. The CDR3 is made up of 15 amino acids. The V gene's germline CDR1 is LNHDA and CDR2 SQIVND (reference sequence). This CDR3 reads CANSRNRFSVMEQYF. The CDR3 region has the DNA TGTGCCAATAGTCGCAATAGGTTTTCTGTCATGGAGCAGTACTTC. Combining the CDR3 with reference TRBV19 and TRBJ2-7 gives the whole variable domain DGGITQSPKYLFRKEGQNVTLSCEQNLNHDAMYWYRQDPGQGLRLIYYSQIVNDFQKGDIAEGYSVSREKKESFPLTVTSAQKNPTAFYLCANSRNRFSVMEQYFGPGTRLTVT.

The CDR3, as DNA: TGTGCCACCAAGATAGTCGATCAGCCCCAGCATTTT. Protein: CATKIVDQPQHF. This chain links TRBV12-3 or TRBV12-4 with TRBJ1-5; unclear D gene. The CDR3 loop spans 12 amino acids. V was trimmed by 10 bases and J by 5 bases, leaving 12 bases between them.

This clone has more than one count but fewer than ten. J is TRBJ1-1 and V is TRBV7-9, with D possibly matching TRBD1 (5 bases). The CDR3 spans 14 residues. CDR1 is SEHNR, CDR2 FQNEAQ, per germline (reference sequence). V was cut by 2 bases and J by 7 bases, with 14 bases left in between. The CDR3 loop reads CASSLLYRDSEAFF. The CDR3 DNA is TGTGCCAGCAGCTTATTATATAGAGACAGTGAAGCTTTCTTT.

In this sample, this clone turned up a few times. The chain links TRBV5-1 to TRBJ2-2; D is unresolved. Trimming took 0 bases from V and 0 from J, leaving 6 bases between them. Germline V gene data show CDR1 as SGHRS and CDR2 as YFSETQ. There are 15 residues in the CDR3. Here the CDR3 DNA reads TGCGCCAGCAGCTTGGCTCCAGCGAACACCGGGGAGCTGTTTTTT. Its translation is CASSLAPANTGELFF.

V and J are TRBV10-1 and TRBJ2-2, with 8 bases identical to TRBD2. The CDR3 has 16 residues. Germline lookup yields CDR1 WNHNN and CDR2 SYGVQD (reference sequence). The V and J ends lost 4 bases and 1 base, in that order; junction bases with no gene match: 5. Here the CDR3 DNA reads TGCGCCAGCAGTGCTCTAGCGGGCCTGAACACCGGGGAGCTGTTTTTT. This encodes CASSALAGLNTGELFF.

The chain is built from TRBV11-2 and TRBJ1-3; D is unclear. The CDR3 is 13 residues long. CDR1 is SGHAT and CDR2 is FQNNGV in the germline V gene. The germline V and J ends were trimmed by 2 bases and 5 bases, with 7 bases remaining between them. The chain's CDR3 is CASSLIVRNTIYF. In nucleotides, the CDR3 is TGTGCCAGCAGCTTAATAGTACGAAACACCATATATTTT. Together with reference TRBV11-2 and TRBJ1-3, the CDR3 gives the full variable domain: EAGVAQSPRYKIIEKRQSVAFWCNPISGHATLYWYQQILGQGPKLLIQFQNNGVVDDSQLPKDRFSAERLKGVDSTLKIQPAKLEDSAVYLCASSLIVRNTIYFGEGSWLTVV.

The V call is TRBV19, the J call TRBJ1-5; perhaps TRBD1 as D (6 bases). V was cut by 8 bases and J by 2 bases, with 16 bases left in between. Germline V lookup: CDR1 LNHDA, CDR2 SQIVND (reference sequence). CDR3 length equals 15 residues. The CDR3 reads CASETTGTGNQPQHF. The DNA of the CDR3 is TGTGCCAGTGAAACCACAGGGACGGGCAATCAGCCCCAGCATTTT. Drawing the rest from reference TRBV19 and TRBJ1-5, the complete variable domain is DGGITQSPKYLFRKEGQNVTLSCEQNLNHDAMYWYRQDPGQGLRLIYYSQIVNDFQKGDIAEGYSVSREKKESFPLTVTSAQKNPTAFYLCASETTGTGNQPQHFGDGTRLSIL.

V gene TRBV7-9 combines with J gene TRBJ2-1, with D unclear. The germline V gene has CDR1 SEHNR and CDR2 FQNEAQ (reference sequence). V was cut by 3 bases and J by 4 bases, with 4 bases left in between. This CDR3 contains 12 residues. The CDR3 reads CASSFKYNEQFF. In DNA, the CDR3 is TGTGCCAGCAGCTTTAAATACAATGAGCAGTTCTTC.